The subject of this entry is one T cell receptor beta chain. Its antigen target is currently unknown. Base qualities are not provided; no much larger clone lies one nucleotide away. This record belongs to a study of identifying expanded T cells in peripheral blood (dated by TCRdb to 2018 to 2020). With respect to the entire study: Technical replicates were generated by sequencing separate aliquots of the same genomic DNA pool, and four replicates were compared pairwise. What the authors observed across the whole study: Both the number of clones called differentially abundant and the false-positive rate were significantly reduced by the beta-binomial model across all healthy-donor time intervals. Variance in clone template counts between approximately 2-week samples significantly increased with total template count across all healthy donors. The binomial model flagged approximately 1.2 differentially abundant clones between technical replicates, compared with about 15 over around two weeks and approximately 19 over around 4 weeks. It was expected by the authors that biological variance in healthy repertoires might increase further over much longer intervals, such as months to years.

No immune events such as infections were documented for the healthy donors during the collection period. Blood repertoires from healthy donors were used as a training cohort for calibrating time-dependent variance in a beta-binomial model of differential abundance of T-cell clones. There were some ten healthy donors in the training cohort, of whom 3 were female and 7 were male. An age range of roughly 29 to 70 years, with an average of about 45 years, was recorded for the donors. Obtained from a commercial supplier, whole blood was collected from each healthy donor at three time points set about two weeks apart. Genomic DNA was extracted from unsorted whole blood for immunosequencing. The immunoSEQ Assay, which uses bias-controlled multiplex PCR amplification of genomic DNA, was used to profile TCRbeta CDR3 regions. Processing in the source paper ran as follows. The absolute abundance of each unique TCRbeta CDR3 region was quantified after sequences were collapsed and filtered. Two models were used to test differential abundance: a binomial model (Fisher-equivalent) and a beta-binomial model that adds time-dependent variance fitted from healthy donors. Any clone with fewer than 5 combined templates was excluded, and a clone was called differentially abundant if its Benjamini-Hochberg FDR was below 0.01. Beta-binomial variance was modeled as a function of total template count across the two samples using the form v = (b*log(k)+a)^2. TCRdb stores this immuneACCESS table with in-frame sequences only. Part of the clones is absent; in the studies checked, under half of the shortfall reflects unresolved V genes, and no reason is known for the rest. From that table come the V and J calls and clone size; the DNA was used to work out D and trimming. In all, the sample holds about 100,000 clones, and approximately 88% of those were seen once. About a sixth of the sample lies in the top ten.

Counted from cysteine to phenylalanine, this CDR3 has 14 amino acids. CDR3 DNA only is kept here, 42 bases in frame from base 1. V is shortened by 4 bases, J by 4 bases, and the region joining them spans 12 bases. Based on the germline V gene, the CDR1 and CDR2 sequences are MDHEN and SYDVKM. This sequence uses TRBV28 and TRBJ2-3; a weak D assignment points to TRBD2 (6 bases agree). This clonotype was obtained from a person aged 18 to 69 in good health. Sequenced material: blood. The bases are TGTGCCAGCAGTTGGACCGGGGGTGCAGATACGCAGTATTTT. Its protein reads: CASSWTGGADTQYF.